This T cell receptor (beta chain) was identified in a study of CD8+ T cells in alopecia areata. Extracted RNA was reverse transcribed into cDNA, the sequencing template. Libraries were prepared by immunoSEQ multiplex PCR; TCRdb keeps only in-frame clonotypes and omits some of them. The sample carries about 34,000 clones, approximately 80% recorded once. Germline V gives CDR1 MNHEY, CDR2 SVGAGI. The V segment lost 5 bases and the J segment 7 bases; nucleotides outside the gene matches: 4. This CDR3 spans 13 amino acids. The rearrangement joins TRBV6-5 to TRBJ2-1, with 8 bases fitting TRBD2. The material sequenced was NKG2D-low CD8+ T cells sorted from blood. The sequence came from a human donor with alopecia areata. As DNA, the CDR3 is TGTGCCAGCAGTGAGCGGGAGCTGAATGAGCAGTTCTTC. This translates into CASSERELNEQFF.